The entry below gives a single TCR beta chain sequence along with its context. These data originate in a study of T cell changes during pregnancy in multiple sclerosis. Some clones are missing from TCRdb's copy, which holds only in-frame ones; the method was immunoSEQ multiplex PCR. Of tens of thousands of clones listed, 93% were seen once; the top ten hold about 1.8%. Germline CDR1 MNHEY, CDR2 SVGAGI. The CDR3 spans 15 residues. V trimming: 0 bases; J trimming: 6 bases; junction bases outside the gene matches: 2. The chain couples TRBV6-5 to TRBJ2-2, with 9 bases that match TRBD1. Specimen: peripheral blood, collected after pregnancy. The sequence came from a female donor with multiple sclerosis, enrolled in a pregnancy study. The chain's CDR3 is CASSYSGTGSGELFF. The CDR3 DNA is TGTGCCAGCAGTTACTCCGGGACAGGGTCCGGGGAGCTGTTTTTT.